This note documents a single T cell receptor (beta chain) sequence. Its target is not known. This sample was included in a study of cytomegalovirus exposure and HLA in healthy donors. Broader study findings: Many donors shared some public TCRs, even though most TCR sequences were rare.

Using immunoSEQ multiplex PCR, the repertoire was profiled, and TCRdb retains in-frame clones only, with some absent. The sample includes some 140,000 clones, about 86% seen only once; the top ten take approximately 20%. The sample comprised PBMCs. The source is a man younger than 30 in good health and CMV-seropositive.

CDR3 region: CASSQGAEQYF. The CDR3 DNA sequence: TGTGCCAGCAGCCAGGGGGCCGAGCAGTACTTC. This chain uses TRBV7-9 with TRBJ2-7; 8 bases are shared with TRBD1. The CDR3 covers 11 residues. Unmatched junction bases numbered 0, after V lost 5 bases and J lost 6 bases. CDR1 and CDR2 (germline): SEHNR, FQNEAQ (reference sequence).